This is a list of T cell receptor beta chains from one sample in a study of Ad26.COV2.S vaccination and SARS-CoV-2 variants. Method: immunoSEQ multiplex PCR; TCRdb's copy keeps in-frame clones and lacks some. Of 300,000 to 350,000 clones listed, roughly 90% were seen once; the top ten hold roughly a tenth. This specimen consisted of peripheral blood, obtained in a trial of Ad26.COV2.S vaccine versus placebo. Every receptor here comes from a person aged 18 to 65 who received the Ad26.COV2.S COVID-19 vaccine or a placebo. Both conserved end residues are part of each CDR3. Size tells how often a clone was seen (once, few, many) or the class of an expanded clone, and some rows leave it out.

CDR3 protein: CASSSAGTSGETQYF
J gene: TRBJ2-5
clone size: .
V gene: TRBV6-5

CDR3 protein: CASSPHFSTATGELFF
J gene: TRBJ2-2
clone size: .
V gene: TRBV6-2/TRBV6-3

CDR3 protein: CASSQAGTANNSPLHF
J gene: TRBJ1-6
clone size: few
V gene: TRBV3-1/TRBV3-2

CDR3 protein: CASSSKAGTGELFF
J gene: TRBJ2-2
clone size: .
V gene: TRBV11-3

CDR3 protein: CASSSPGGSEKLFF
J gene: TRBJ1-4
clone size: once
V gene: TRBV28

CDR3 protein: CASSLKGLAVDTQYF
J gene: TRBJ2-3
clone size: .
V gene: TRBV5-4

CDR3 protein: CASSPRGGTPYEQYF
J gene: TRBJ2-7
clone size: .
V gene: TRBV7-2

CDR3 protein: CASSLDLGSYNEQFF
J gene: TRBJ2-1
clone size: .
V gene: TRBV7-8

CDR3 protein: CASSFGTGLTRGTYEQYF
J gene: TRBJ2-7
clone size: .
V gene: TRBV28

CDR3 protein: CASSYGPGRGYTF
J gene: TRBJ1-2
clone size: once
V gene: TRBV6-5

CDR3 protein: CAISEVGTGANVLTF
J gene: TRBJ2-6
clone size: .
V gene: TRBV10-3

CDR3 protein: CASSQVGGGKEKLFF
J gene: TRBJ1-4
clone size: .
V gene: TRBV3-1/TRBV3-2

CDR3 protein: CATSDPSQYF
J gene: TRBJ2-3
clone size: .
V gene: TRBV24-1

CDR3 protein: CASSFGQPQHF
J gene: TRBJ1-5
clone size: .
V gene: TRBV28

CDR3 protein: CASDPGLAGVSTDTQYF
J gene: TRBJ2-3
clone size: .
V gene: TRBV7-6

CDR3 protein: CASGRDSYSGNTIYF
J gene: TRBJ1-3
clone size: .
V gene: TRBV4-3

CDR3 protein: CASSQDSRVGSSYEQYF
J gene: TRBJ2-7
clone size: .
V gene: TRBV4-1

CDR3 protein: CASSLRLAGRETQYF
J gene: TRBJ2-5
clone size: .
V gene: TRBV28

CDR3 protein: CASRTKQGSYGYTF
J gene: TRBJ1-2
clone size: .
V gene: TRBV6-5

CDR3 protein: CASSPYADNNYGYTF
J gene: TRBJ1-2
clone size: .
V gene: TRBV4-2

CDR3 protein: CSVDSGGNEQFF
J gene: TRBJ2-1
clone size: .
V gene: TRBV29-1

CDR3 protein: CASSLPGGMYEQYF
J gene: TRBJ2-7
clone size: .
V gene: TRBV7-2

CDR3 protein: CASRGPPLYEQYF
J gene: TRBJ2-7
clone size: .
V gene: TRBV28

CDR3 protein: CAWSDRGTYSYNSPLHF
J gene: TRBJ1-6
clone size: once
V gene: TRBV30

CDR3 protein: CAIRTGATDTQYF
J gene: TRBJ2-3
clone size: .
V gene: TRBV10-3

CDR3 protein: CASSYPGQGPVYEQYF
J gene: TRBJ2-7
clone size: .
V gene: TRBV28

CDR3 protein: CASSLPGAANTGELFF
J gene: TRBJ2-2
clone size: .
V gene: TRBV6-2/TRBV6-3

CDR3 protein: CASRPSSDSRTNEQFF
J gene: TRBJ2-1
clone size: .
V gene: TRBV27

CDR3 protein: CASTRADNEKLFF
J gene: TRBJ1-4
clone size: once
V gene: TRBV6-5

CDR3 protein: CASSSRQGANYGYTF
J gene: TRBJ1-2
clone size: .
V gene: TRBV5-1

CDR3 protein: CAISGLVKNTGELFF
J gene: TRBJ2-2
clone size: .
V gene: TRBV27

CDR3 protein: CASSPTYSGANVLTF
J gene: TRBJ2-6
clone size: .
V gene: TRBV27

CDR3 protein: CASSPRVYNEQFF
J gene: TRBJ2-1
clone size: .
V gene: TRBV7-8

CDR3 protein: CASSFLSGANVLTF
J gene: TRBJ2-6
clone size: .
V gene: TRBV13

CDR3 protein: CASSLAGTPGPGELFF
J gene: TRBJ2-2
clone size: .
V gene: TRBV7-8

CDR3 protein: CASSPRRPEQYF
J gene: TRBJ2-7
clone size: medium-sized
V gene: TRBV28

CDR3 protein: CASSQGLVHSGNTIYF
J gene: TRBJ1-3
clone size: .
V gene: TRBV3-1/TRBV3-2